What follows describes a single TCR beta chain. Its antigen remains unidentified. Trimming shortened V by 2 bases and J by 8 bases, and 7 bases separated the two germline ends. This CDR3 is 11 amino acids long. Germline V gene data show CDR1 as MDHEN and CDR2 as SYDVKM. Researchers ran the PCR with 60 Vbeta and 13 Jbeta primers. The repertoire was sequenced with immunoSEQ multiplex PCR; TCRdb's copy has only in-frame clones and lacks some. With fewer than 60,000 clones in the sample, the ten largest clones hold approximately 6.8%. The data were taken from a study of cytomegalovirus exposure and HLA in healthy donors. Findings of the study overall: Associated with cytomegalovirus, according to the listing, were some 180 TCR beta chains. Researchers reported from a later analysis that most CMV-associated TCR beta chains appeared HLA-restricted. Analysis performed later found about 17,000 TCR beta sequences associated with HLA alleles at 0.05 false discovery rate. A later analysis linked a missense DCLRE1C variant to TCR beta V- and J-gene trimming.

The TCR was taken from a woman in her forties in good health and CMV-seronegative. The sequenced sample consisted of PBMCs. The chain has TRBV28 and TRBJ2-7, with D unclear. The CDR3 protein is CASSLAGKQYF. The CDR3 region has the DNA TGTGCCAGCAGTTTAGCAGGAAAGCAGTACTTC. The variable domain in full, with the rest retrieved from reference TRBV28 and TRBJ2-7, is DVKVTQSSRYLVKRTGEKVFLECVQDMDHENMFWYRQDPGLGLRLIYFSYDVKMKEKGDIPEGYSVSREKKERFSLILESASTNQTSMYLCASSLAGKQYFGPGTRLTVT.